The 27 T cell receptor beta chains listed next were all sequenced from one sample in a study of memory CD8 T cells in hepatitis C reinfection. Sequenced by immunoSEQ multiplex PCR; TCRdb stores in-frame clones only, minus some. The sample shows roughly 43,000 clones, roughly 90% of them seen only once. Time point specified: peak reinfection, 3 to 8 weeks after reinfection detection. The sorted cells went straight to TCR sequencing with no prior in vitro expansion. Sequencing input: naive CD8+ T cells sorted from blood. The receptor set was obtained from a young man with hepatitis C virus infection.

This clone was seen only once. The rearrangement links TRBV4-1 to TRBJ2-5; D perhaps matches TRBD2 (6 bases). In germline, CDR1 is MGHRA, CDR2 YSYEKL. The V end was cut by 3 bases, the J end by 5 bases, with 13 bases between. The CDR3 has 14 amino acids. The CDR3 spells CASSHGGLDETQYF. For the CDR3, the DNA is TGCGCCAGCAGCCATGGGGGACTGGACGAGACCCAGTACTTC.

DNA for the CDR3: TGTGCCAGCAGCGTAGACGGGGGGGGGCTGGGACAGCCCCAGCATTTT. Its translation is CASSVDGGGLGQPQHF. The chain uses TRBV9 and TRBJ1-5; weak D call: TRBD1 (6 bases). This CDR3 is built from 16 residues. The V gene lost 0 bases and the J gene lost 7 bases, with 17 bases spanning the gap. Looked up from germline, CDR1 is SGDLS and CDR2 is YYNGEE.

The V and J genes are TRBV19 and TRBJ2-7; weak D call: TRBD1 (5 bases). V lost 8 bases and J 6 bases, leaving 11 bases between the germline ends. CDR3 length: 11 amino acids. Per germline, CDR1 LNHDA and CDR2 SQIVND (reference sequence). CDR3 protein: CASGAPLEQYF. CDR3 DNA sequence: TGTGCCAGTGGGGCTCCCCTCGAGCAGTACTTC.

The rearrangement joins TRBV19 to TRBJ1-2, with 9 bases that match TRBD1. The CDR3 runs 14 residues. J gave up 10 bases and V 4 bases, and 10 bases lay outside the gene matches. Per the germline V gene, CDR1 is LNHDA and CDR2 is SQIVND (reference sequence). CDR3 protein: CASSTVGDRAIYTF. The CDR3, as DNA: TGTGCCAGTAGTACCGTCGGGGACAGGGCGATCTACACCTTC. Full variable domain (rest looked up from reference TRBV19 and TRBJ1-2): DGGITQSPKYLFRKEGQNVTLSCEQNLNHDAMYWYRQDPGQGLRLIYYSQIVNDFQKGDIAEGYSVSREKKESFPLTVTSAQKNPTAFYLCASSTVGDRAIYTFGSGTRLTVV.

V usage is TRBV27 and J usage is TRBJ1-5, with TRBD1 as a possible D gene (5 bases). Germline CDR1 reads MNHEY; CDR2 reads SMNVEV (reference sequence). The germline V and J ends were trimmed by 6 bases and 6 bases, with 15 bases remaining between them. The length of the CDR3 is 14 residues. CDR3 in DNA: TGTGCCAGCAGGGGCCAGGGTTGGATTCAGCCCCAGCATTTT. It encodes CASRGQGWIQPQHF.

The chain links TRBV9 to TRBJ1-1; D is undetermined. From germline, CDR1 is SGDLS and CDR2 YYNGEE. V was shortened by 4 bases and J by 3 bases, with 13 bases between the two germline ends. The CDR3 contains 14 residues. CDR3 in DNA: TGTGCCAGCAGCCCCGCGGGAAGGGACACTGAAGCTTTCTTT. It is translated as CASSPAGRDTEAFF.

The rearrangement links TRBV4-1 to TRBJ1-2; no reliable D call. CDR1 is MGHRA, CDR2 YSYEKL, per germline. The ends were cut back, 0 bases at V and 7 bases at J, with 15 bases in the middle. The CDR3 spans 15 residues. The CDR3 DNA sequence: TGCGCCAGCAGCCAAGAAAGGGTGGGAGTGGGTGGCTACACCTTC. It translates to CASSQERVGVGGYTF.

This sequence joins TRBV5-1 and TRBJ2-2; 9 nucleotides line up with TRBD1. From germline, CDR1 is SGHRS and CDR2 YFSETQ. V lost 0 bases to trimming and J lost 2 bases; unmatched junction nucleotides: 11. CDR3 length equals 19 residues. The CDR3 DNA reads TGCGCCAGCAGCTTGGGGCCTCTTACAGGGGGCGGAAACACCGGGGAGCTGTTTTTT. This translates into CASSLGPLTGGGNTGELFF.

The chain combines TRBV7-9 with TRBJ2-1; the match to TRBD2 covers 7 bases. The CDR3 has 14 amino acids. V shed 3 bases and J 7 bases; nucleotides not matched to a gene: 6. Germline lookup yields CDR1 SEHNR and CDR2 FQNEAQ (reference sequence). The DNA for the CDR3 is TGTGCCAGCAGCTTCGGGGGAGGGGAGAATGAGCAGTTCTTC. As protein: CASSFGGGENEQFF.

This clone is a singleton in its sample. The V and J genes are TRBV29-1 and TRBJ2-7; tentatively, D is TRBD1 (6 bases). CDR3 length: 11 amino acids. V was pared by 3 bases and J by 12 bases, with 15 bases between. Germline V lookup: CDR1 SQVTM, CDR2 ANQGSEA. CDR3 sequence reads: CSVEETGGRYF. CDR3 DNA: TGCAGCGTTGAGGAGACAGGCGGCAGGTACTTC.

The DNA of the CDR3 is TGTGCCAGCAGTGACAGGGCCAGCTCCTACAATGAGCAGTTCTTC. Amino acid sequence: CASSDRASSYNEQFF. The chain couples TRBV28 to TRBJ2-1, with 7 bases identical to TRBD1. Germline V gives CDR1 MDHEN, CDR2 SYDVKM. CDR3 size: 15 residues. V gave up 5 bases and J gave up 0 bases; unmatched junction bases: 4.

The chain carries TRBV11-2 and TRBJ2-5, with 7 bases matching TRBD1. The CDR3 loop spans 15 amino acids. V shed 1 base and J 1 base; nucleotides not matched to a gene: 3. Germline-derived CDR1 and CDR2 are SGHAT and FQNNGV. Written as DNA, the CDR3 is TGTGCCAGCAGCTTAGGGACAGGAATCCAAGAGACCCAGTACTTC. Amino acids: CASSLGTGIQETQYF. Looking up the rest from reference TRBV11-2 and TRBJ2-5 gives the full variable domain: EAGVAQSPRYKIIEKRQSVAFWCNPISGHATLYWYQQILGQGPKLLIQFQNNGVVDDSQLPKDRFSAERLKGVDSTLKIQPAKLEDSAVYLCASSLGTGIQETQYFGPGTRLLVL.

The chain has TRBV2 and TRBJ2-7; a weak D match, TRBD2 (7 bases). The CDR3 has 12 amino acids. Germline V lookup: CDR1 SNHLY, CDR2 FYNNEI. Trimming shortened V by 7 bases and J by 4 bases, and 11 bases separated the two germline ends. CDR3 nucleotides: TGTGCCAGCAAGGGGGGGGAATACGAGCAGTACTTC. Translated: CASKGGEYEQYF.

CDR3 sequence reads: CASSIMREQETQYF. The CDR3 coding sequence is TGTGCCAGTAGTATTATGCGGGAACAAGAGACCCAGTACTTC. The chain links TRBV19 to TRBJ2-5, with a tentative D call TRBD2 (6 bases). Germline V gene lookup returns CDR1 LNHDA and CDR2 SQIVND (reference sequence). Trimming cost V 3 bases and J 2 bases, with 10 bases left between them. The CDR3 sequence is 14 residues long.

This sequence joins TRBV27 and TRBJ2-2, with 8 bases aligning to TRBD2. CDR1 and CDR2 from the germline V gene are MNHEY and SMNVEV (reference sequence). This CDR3 is built from 15 residues. After removal of 3 bases from V and 5 bases from J, the junction contained 5 bases not matched to a gene. CDR3 in DNA: TGTGCCAGCAGTTTCGGACTAGCCGTAACCGGGGAGCTGTTTTTT. Translated, it gives CASSFGLAVTGELFF.

The chain has TRBV5-1 and TRBJ2-5; a possible D gene is TRBD2 (5 bases). Deletions cut 0 bases from V and 2 bases from J, with 5 bases between. Germline CDR1 SGHRS, CDR2 YFSETQ. CDR3 length: 13 residues. DNA for the CDR3: TGCGCCAGCAGCTTGGGACTACAAGAGACCCAGTACTTC. Protein sequence: CASSLGLQETQYF.

The J gene is TRBJ1-2, the V gene TRBV5-4; D unclear. This CDR3 contains 17 residues. CDR1 is SGHNT and CDR2 is YYREEE in the germline V gene (reference sequence). Trimming took off 4 bases at V and 0 bases at J, with 19 bases between the two ends. The CDR3 region has the DNA TGTGCCAGCAGCCCCTACGTTTCGGGAACAGCTAACTATGGCTACACCTTC. This encodes CASSPYVSGTANYGYTF.

The chain links TRBV7-9 to TRBJ2-3; D call uncertain. Trimming left V 3 bases short and J 6 bases short, with 10 bases between. Germline assignment: CDR1 SEHNR and CDR2 FQNEAQ (reference sequence). The CDR3 runs to 13 residues. The CDR3 nucleotides read TGTGCCAGCAGCTTTGCGAATTCGGATACGCAGTATTTT. As protein: CASSFANSDTQYF.

The CDR3 coding sequence is TGCGCCAGCAGTGACCGCGGGATGGGGAATTCACCCCTCCACTTT. It yields the protein CASSDRGMGNSPLHF. The V gene is TRBV10-2, the J gene TRBJ1-6; D gene ambiguous. The CDR3 runs to 15 residues. Germline values: CDR1 WSHSY, CDR2 SAAADI. Trimming took off 3 bases at V and 7 bases at J, with 13 bases between the two ends.

The rearrangement joins TRBV6-5 to TRBJ2-2; D gene uncertain. Germline V CDR1 and CDR2: MNHEY, SVGAGI. V was cut by 0 bases and J by 4 bases, with 3 bases left in between. The CDR3 is made up of 13 amino acids. This CDR3 is CASSYSSTGELFF. CDR3 nucleotide sequence: TGTGCCAGCAGTTACTCGAGCACCGGGGAGCTGTTTTTT.

The CDR3 bases are TGTGCCAGCAGCGCCACGGGACCGGGGGGGCCTGGCAATGAGCAGTTCTTC. This gives the protein CASSATGPGGPGNEQFF. This rearrangement joins TRBV27 to TRBJ2-1; TRBD2 matches 8 bases. This CDR3 comprises 17 residues. Germline V gene data show CDR1 as MNHEY and CDR2 as SMNVEV (reference sequence). V was clipped by 6 bases and J by 6 bases; unmatched bases: 16.

V is TRBV9 and J is TRBJ1-4, with 10 bases fitting TRBD1. The CDR3 is made up of 16 amino acids. V lost 3 bases and J lost 4; bases outside the gene matches: 6. Germline values: CDR1 SGDLS, CDR2 YYNGEE. This CDR3 reads CASSASGTGVNEKLFF. The CDR3 DNA is TGTGCCAGCAGCGCCAGCGGGACAGGGGTTAATGAAAAACTGTTTTTT.

The chain carries TRBV7-2 and TRBJ2-3; TRBD2 aligns across 11 bases. The germline gives CDR1 SGHTA, CDR2 FQGNSA. This CDR3 contains 16 residues. V gave up 2 bases and J gave up 6 bases; unmatched junction bases: 7. In DNA form, the CDR3 reads TGTGCCAGCAGCTTACCGACTAGCGGGGCTACGGATACGCAGTATTTT. Translated, it gives CASSLPTSGATDTQYF.

The rearrangement uses TRBV15 and TRBJ2-1; tentative D call: TRBD1 (5 bases). V gave up 5 bases and J gave up 8 bases, with 16 bases separating them. Germline CDR1 reads LNHNV; CDR2 reads YYDKDF (reference sequence). The CDR3 is 14 residues long. CDR3: CATSGSNRLDEQFF. As DNA, the CDR3 is TGTGCCACCAGCGGATCCAACAGGTTGGATGAGCAGTTCTTC. Complete variable domain (other parts from reference TRBV15 and TRBJ2-1): DAMVIQNPRYQVTQFGKPVTLSCSQTLNHNVMYWYQQKSSQAPKLLFHYYDKDFNNEADTPDNFQSRRPNTSFCFLDIRSPGLGDTAMYLCATSGSNRLDEQFFGPGTRLTVL.

The V gene is TRBV6-5, the J gene TRBJ1-1; 8 bases are a match to TRBD1. Germline CDR1 and CDR2: MNHEY and SVGAGI. The ends lost 6 bases at V and 1 base at J; junction bases unmatched: 4. This CDR3 has 14 amino acids. The CDR3 sequence is CASSPGTGNTEAFF. CDR3 nucleotide sequence: TGTGCCAGCAGCCCTGGGACAGGGAACACTGAAGCTTTCTTT.

Notes on this clone: The junction does not match germline at one end; this may be a read error. This chain uses TRBV2 with TRBJ2-3, with D possibly being TRBD2 (5 bases). The CDR3 covers 12 residues. Germline V gene data show CDR1 as SNHLY and CDR2 as FYNNEI. The CDR3 loop is CASSEEEEELSF. The CDR3 DNA reads as TGTGCCAGCAGTGAAGAAGAGGAGGAGCTCTCTTTT.

The CDR3 reads CSVGSGYTGELFF. In DNA form, the CDR3 reads TGCAGCGTTGGCAGCGGGTACACCGGGGAGCTGTTTTTT. The gene calls are TRBV29-1 and TRBJ2-2; a weak D match, TRBD2 (6 bases). In germline, CDR1 is SQVTM, CDR2 ANQGSEA. This CDR3 is built from 13 residues. V shed 4 bases and J shed 3 bases, with 9 bases lying between them.